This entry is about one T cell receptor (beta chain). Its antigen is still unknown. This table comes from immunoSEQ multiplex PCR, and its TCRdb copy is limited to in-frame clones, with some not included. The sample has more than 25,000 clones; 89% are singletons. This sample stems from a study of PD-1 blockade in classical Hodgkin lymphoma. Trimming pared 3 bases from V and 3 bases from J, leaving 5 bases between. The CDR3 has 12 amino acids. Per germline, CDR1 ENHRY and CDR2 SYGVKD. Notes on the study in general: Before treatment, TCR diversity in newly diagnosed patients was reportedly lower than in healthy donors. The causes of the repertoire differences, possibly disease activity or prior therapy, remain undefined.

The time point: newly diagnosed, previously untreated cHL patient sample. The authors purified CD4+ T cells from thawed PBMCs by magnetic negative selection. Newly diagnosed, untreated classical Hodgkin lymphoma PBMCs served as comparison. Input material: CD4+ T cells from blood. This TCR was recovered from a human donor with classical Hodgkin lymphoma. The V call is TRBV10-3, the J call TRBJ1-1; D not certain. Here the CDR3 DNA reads TGTGCCATCAGTGAACAGTACACTGAAGCTTTCTTT. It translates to CAISEQYTEAFF.